The 15 T cell receptor beta chains below all came from one sample that was sequenced in a study of blood T cell repertoires in COVID-19. Using immunoSEQ multiplex PCR, the repertoire was profiled, and TCRdb retains in-frame clones only, with some absent. The sample lists 200,000 to 300,000 clones; roughly nine tenths were seen once. Material for sequencing was peripheral blood. The receptors derive from a man aged 35-49 years who had recovered from COVID-19.

The rearrangement joins TRBV5-4 to TRBJ2-7, with D perhaps matching TRBD1 (6 bases). The germline CDR1 and CDR2 sequences are SGHNT and YYREEE (reference sequence). V was clipped by 3 bases and J by 2 bases, with 12 bases between them. The CDR3 is made up of 14 amino acids. The DNA for the CDR3 is TGTGCCAGCAGCTCCTGGACAGCTCCCTACGAGCAGTACTTC. It translates to CASSSWTAPYEQYF.

The rearrangement uses TRBV4-3 and TRBJ2-1; no clear D gene. This CDR3 contains 17 residues. The germline CDR1 and CDR2 sequences are LGHNA and YSLEER. The V gene lost 0 bases and the J gene lost 0 bases, with 12 bases spanning the gap. For the CDR3, the DNA is TGCGCCAGCAGCCAAGATCCGTCAGTGGTCTCCTACAATGAGCAGTTCTTC. It translates to CASSQDPSVVSYNEQFF.

This chain links TRBV19 with TRBJ1-1; 7 nucleotides agree with TRBD1. There are 13 residues in the CDR3. V gave up 6 bases and J gave up 4 bases; unmatched junction bases: 5. In germline, CDR1 is LNHDA, CDR2 SQIVND (reference sequence). CDR3 sequence: CASSPTGPTEAFF. CDR3 in DNA: TGTGCCAGTAGCCCGACAGGGCCCACTGAAGCTTTCTTT.

The chain recombines TRBV3-1 (or the pseudogene TRBV3-2) with TRBJ1-2; TRBD1 is a possible D gene (5 bases). V gave up 7 bases and J gave up 2 bases, with 17 bases separating them. From germline, CDR1 is LGHDT and CDR2 YNNKEL (reference sequence). The CDR3 extends over 15 amino acids. CDR3 region: CASTWGGGVNYGYTF. CDR3 nucleotide sequence: TGTGCCAGCACCTGGGGGGGAGGGGTGAACTATGGCTACACCTTC.

The chain has TRBV7-9 and TRBJ1-6; D is unresolved. In germline, CDR1 is SEHNR, CDR2 FQNEAQ (reference sequence). This CDR3 is 14 amino acids long. V dropped 6 bases and J dropped 4 bases, with 10 bases sitting between them. The CDR3 DNA is TGTGCCAGCAGGGCCGTTGTTTATAATTCACCCCTCCACTTT. This gives the protein CASRAVVYNSPLHF.

J is TRBJ2-1 and V is TRBV7-8; D perhaps matches TRBD2 (5 bases). The CDR3 has 17 residues. V was clipped by 4 bases and J by 10 bases, with 26 bases between them. Germline V gives CDR1 SGHVS, CDR2 FQNEAQ. The CDR3 DNA reads TGTGCCAGCAGCTCCTTCCGGCGGCTAGCCGAGGTGGGGGAGCAGTTCTTC. This codes for CASSSFRRLAEVGEQFF. Together with reference TRBV7-8 and TRBJ2-1, the CDR3 gives the full variable domain: GAGVSQSPRYKVAKRGQDVALRCDPISGHVSLFWYQQALGQGPEFLTYFQNEAQLDKSGLPSDRFFAERPEGSVSTLKIQRTQQEDSAVYLCASSSFRRLAEVGEQFFGPGTRLTVL.

This chain uses TRBV29-1 with TRBJ2-5; tentative D call: TRBD1 (6 bases). CDR3 length: 13 amino acids. CDR1 and CDR2 (germline): SQVTM, ANQGSEA. The germline V and J ends were trimmed by 3 bases and 5 bases, with 13 bases remaining between them. CDR3 amino acids: CSVEAGVGETQYF. DNA of the CDR3: TGCAGCGTTGAGGCAGGGGTTGGTGAGACCCAGTACTTC.

The V call is TRBV4-1, the J call TRBJ2-3; D is undetermined. Deletions cut 4 bases from V and 2 bases from J, with 10 bases between. The CDR3 is 14 amino acids. Germline-derived CDR1 and CDR2 are MGHRA and YSYEKL. DNA of the CDR3: TGCGCCAGCAGCCTAACGGGTCACACAGATACGCAGTATTTT. It encodes CASSLTGHTDTQYF.

CDR3 protein: CASSLVGTSGRISYNEQFF. The DNA for the CDR3 is TGTGCCAGCAGCTTAGTCGGGACTAGCGGGAGAATCTCCTACAATGAGCAGTTCTTC. The chain couples TRBV7-2 to TRBJ2-1; 14 nucleotides match TRBD2. Trimming cost V 1 base and J 0 bases; bases outside gene matches: 5. CDR3 length: 19 amino acids. Germline-derived CDR1 and CDR2 are SGHTA and FQGNSA.

CDR3 sequence (DNA): TGTGCCAGCAGCTTGGGGGGGGTGATCTCTGGAAACACCATATATTTT. Translated: CASSLGGVISGNTIYF. The chain has TRBV5-4 and TRBJ1-3, with D maybe TRBD1 (5 bases). The CDR3 runs 16 residues. Per the germline V gene, CDR1 is SGHNT and CDR2 is YYREEE (reference sequence). V gave up 0 bases and J gave up 0 bases, with 10 bases separating them. Looking up the rest from reference TRBV5-4 and TRBJ1-3 gives the full variable domain: ETGVTQSPTHLIKTRGQQVTLRCSSQSGHNTVSWYQQALGQGPQFIFQYYREEENGRGNFPPRFSGLQFPNYSSELNVNALELDDSALYLCASSLGGVISGNTIYFGEGSWLTVV.

This chain links TRBV6-5 with TRBJ1-2; TRBD1 is a possible D gene (6 bases). CDR1 is MNHEY, CDR2 SVGAGI, per germline. The CDR3 spans 14 residues. V lost 5 bases and J 0 bases, leaving 10 bases between the germline ends. The CDR3 sequence: CASSRQASNYGYTF. The CDR3 DNA sequence: TGTGCCAGCAGTCGACAGGCTTCTAACTATGGCTACACCTTC.

V usage is TRBV30 and J usage is TRBJ1-2; no clear D gene. V lost 3 bases and J 7 bases, leaving 12 bases between the germline ends. The V gene's germline CDR1 is GTSNPN and CDR2 SVGIG (reference sequence). CDR3 length: 12 amino acids. The CDR3 is CAWSYNRLGYTF. The CDR3 DNA reads TGTGCCTGGAGCTATAACCGACTTGGCTACACCTTC.

This rearrangement joins TRBV29-1 to TRBJ2-2, with a possible D match to TRBD1 (6 bases). Trimming took 4 bases from V and 6 from J, leaving 15 bases between them. Germline V lookup: CDR1 SQVTM, CDR2 ANQGSEA. The CDR3 runs to 14 residues. The CDR3 DNA reads as TGCAGCGTTGTAGGGACATGGGGATCCGGGGAGCTGTTTTTT. Residues: CSVVGTWGSGELFF.

The chain couples TRBV28 to TRBJ2-7; TRBD1 matches 7 bases. Per the germline V gene, CDR1 is MDHEN and CDR2 is SYDVKM. The V and J ends lost 5 bases and 2 bases, in that order; junction bases with no gene match: 3. The CDR3 runs 13 residues. CDR3 nucleotides: TGTGCCAGCAGTCGGGACAGTACCTACGAGCAGTACTTC. It encodes CASSRDSTYEQYF.

This clone appeared a few times. V is TRBV7-8 and J is TRBJ1-4; 10 bases are shared with TRBD1. Germline CDR1 and CDR2: SGHVS and FQNEAQ. With 4 bases clipped from V and 8 bases from J, the junction kept 13 bases outside the gene matches. The CDR3 consists of 17 residues. DNA of the CDR3: TGTGCCAGCAGCTCTAAAAGACAGGGGGCGGGCGCCGAAAAACTGTTTTTT. It yields the protein CASSSKRQGAGAEKLFF.